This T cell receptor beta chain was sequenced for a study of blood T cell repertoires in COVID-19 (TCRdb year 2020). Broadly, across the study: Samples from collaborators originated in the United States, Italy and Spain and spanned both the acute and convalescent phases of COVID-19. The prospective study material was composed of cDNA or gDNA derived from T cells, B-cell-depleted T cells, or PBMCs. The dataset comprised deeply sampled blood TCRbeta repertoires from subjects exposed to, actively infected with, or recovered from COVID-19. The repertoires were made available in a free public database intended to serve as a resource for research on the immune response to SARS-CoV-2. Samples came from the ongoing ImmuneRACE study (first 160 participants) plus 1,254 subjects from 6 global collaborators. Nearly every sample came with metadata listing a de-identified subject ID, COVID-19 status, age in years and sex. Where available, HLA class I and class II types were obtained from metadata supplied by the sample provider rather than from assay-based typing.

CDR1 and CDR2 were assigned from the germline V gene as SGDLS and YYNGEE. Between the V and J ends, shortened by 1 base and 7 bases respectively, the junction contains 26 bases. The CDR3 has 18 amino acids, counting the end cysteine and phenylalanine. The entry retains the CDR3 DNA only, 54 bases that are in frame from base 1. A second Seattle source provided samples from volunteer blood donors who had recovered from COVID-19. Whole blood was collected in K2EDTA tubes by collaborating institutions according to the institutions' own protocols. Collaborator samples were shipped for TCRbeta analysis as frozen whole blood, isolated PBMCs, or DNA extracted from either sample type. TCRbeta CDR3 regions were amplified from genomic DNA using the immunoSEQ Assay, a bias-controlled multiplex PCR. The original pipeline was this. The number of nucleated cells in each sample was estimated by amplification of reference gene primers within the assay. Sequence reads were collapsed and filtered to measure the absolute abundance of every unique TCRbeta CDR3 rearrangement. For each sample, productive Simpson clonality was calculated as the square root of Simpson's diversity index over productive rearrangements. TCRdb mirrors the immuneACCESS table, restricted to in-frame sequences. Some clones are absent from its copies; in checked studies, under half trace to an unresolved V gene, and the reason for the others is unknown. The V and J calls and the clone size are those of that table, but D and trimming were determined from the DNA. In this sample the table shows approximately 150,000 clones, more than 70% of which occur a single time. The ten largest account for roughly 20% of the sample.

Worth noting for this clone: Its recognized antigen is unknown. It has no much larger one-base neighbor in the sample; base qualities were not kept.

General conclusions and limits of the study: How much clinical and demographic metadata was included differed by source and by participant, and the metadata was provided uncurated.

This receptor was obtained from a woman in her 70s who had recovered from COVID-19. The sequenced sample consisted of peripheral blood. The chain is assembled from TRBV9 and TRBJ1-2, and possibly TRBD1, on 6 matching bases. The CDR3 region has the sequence CASSVRVLGGAGYSGYTF. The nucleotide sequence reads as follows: TGTGCCAGCAGCGTACGTGTCTTAGGGGGGGCCGGTTATAGTGGCTACACCTTC. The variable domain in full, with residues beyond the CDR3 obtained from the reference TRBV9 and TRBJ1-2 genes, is DSGVTQTPKHLITATGQRVTLRCSPRSGDLSVYWYQQSLDQGLQFLIQYYNGEERAKGNILERFSAQQFPDLHSELNLSSLELGDSALYFCASSVRVLGGAGYSGYTFGSGTRLTVV.